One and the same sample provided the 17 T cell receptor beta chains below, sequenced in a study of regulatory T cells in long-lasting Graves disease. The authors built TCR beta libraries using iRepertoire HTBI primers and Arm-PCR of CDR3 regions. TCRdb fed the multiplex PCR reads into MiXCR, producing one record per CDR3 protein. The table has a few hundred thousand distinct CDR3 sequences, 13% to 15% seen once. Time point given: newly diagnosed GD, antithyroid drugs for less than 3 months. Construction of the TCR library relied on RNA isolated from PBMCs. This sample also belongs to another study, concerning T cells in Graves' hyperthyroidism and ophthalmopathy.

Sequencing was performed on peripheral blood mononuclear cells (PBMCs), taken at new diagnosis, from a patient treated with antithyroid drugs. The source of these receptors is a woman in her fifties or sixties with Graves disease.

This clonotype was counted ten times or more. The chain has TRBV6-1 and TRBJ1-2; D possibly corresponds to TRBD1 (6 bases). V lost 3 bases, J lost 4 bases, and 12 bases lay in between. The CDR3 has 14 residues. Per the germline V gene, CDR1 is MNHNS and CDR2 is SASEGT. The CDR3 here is CASSDAGTFYGYTF. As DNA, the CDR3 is TGTGCCAGCAGTGACGCCGGGACATTCTATGGCTACACCTTC.

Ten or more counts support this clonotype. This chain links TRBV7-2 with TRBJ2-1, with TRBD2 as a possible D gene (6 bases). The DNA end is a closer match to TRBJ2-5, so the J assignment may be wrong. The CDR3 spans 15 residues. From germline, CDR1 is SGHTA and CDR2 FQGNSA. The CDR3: CASSLDGGGEETQYF. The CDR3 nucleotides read TGTGCCAGCAGCTTGGACGGGGGAGGCGAAGAGACCCAGTACTTC.

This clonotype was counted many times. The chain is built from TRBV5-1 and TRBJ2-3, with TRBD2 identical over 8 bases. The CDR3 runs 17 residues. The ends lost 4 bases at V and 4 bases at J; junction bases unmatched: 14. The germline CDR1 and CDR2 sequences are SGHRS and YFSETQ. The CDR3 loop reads CASSPLASGSSSDTQYF. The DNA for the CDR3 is TGCGCCAGCAGCCCCCTTGCGAGCGGGAGCTCGTCAGATACGCAGTATTTT.

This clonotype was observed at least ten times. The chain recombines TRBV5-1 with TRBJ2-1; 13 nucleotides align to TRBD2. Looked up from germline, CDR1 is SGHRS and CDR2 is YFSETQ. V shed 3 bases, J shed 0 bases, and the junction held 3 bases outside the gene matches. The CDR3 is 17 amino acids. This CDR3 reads CASSSGLAGTSYNEQFF. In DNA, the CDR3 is TGCGCCAGCAGCTCGGGACTAGCGGGGACCTCCTACAATGAGCAGTTCTTC.

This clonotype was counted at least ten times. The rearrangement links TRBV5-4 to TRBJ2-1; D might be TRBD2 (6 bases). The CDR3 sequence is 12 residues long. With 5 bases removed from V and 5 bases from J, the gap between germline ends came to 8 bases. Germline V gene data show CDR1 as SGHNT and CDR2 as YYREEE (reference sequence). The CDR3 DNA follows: TGTGCCAGCAGGTGGGGGGACAATGAGCAGTTCTTC. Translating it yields CASRWGDNEQFF.

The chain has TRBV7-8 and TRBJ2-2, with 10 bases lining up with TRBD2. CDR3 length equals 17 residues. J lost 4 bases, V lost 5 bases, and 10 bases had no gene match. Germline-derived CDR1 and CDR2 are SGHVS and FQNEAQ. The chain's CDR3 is CASSAPAGGSGTGELFF. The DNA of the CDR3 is TGTGCCAGCAGCGCACCAGCGGGAGGGTCGGGCACCGGGGAGCTGTTTTTT.

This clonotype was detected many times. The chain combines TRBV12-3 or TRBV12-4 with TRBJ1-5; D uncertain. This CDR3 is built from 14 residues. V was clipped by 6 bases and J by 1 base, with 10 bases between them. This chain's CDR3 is CASRLAASNQPQHF. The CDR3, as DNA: TGTGCCAGCAGACTGGCAGCCAGCAATCAGCCCCAGCATTTT.

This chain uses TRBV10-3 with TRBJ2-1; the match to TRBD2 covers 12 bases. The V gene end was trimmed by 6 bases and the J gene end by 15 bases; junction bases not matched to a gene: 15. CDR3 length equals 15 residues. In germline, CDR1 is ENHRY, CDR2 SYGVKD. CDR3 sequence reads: CAISPGTSGPHGAFF. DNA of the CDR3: TGTGCCATCAGCCCCGGGACTAGCGGGCCCCACGGGGCGTTCTTC.

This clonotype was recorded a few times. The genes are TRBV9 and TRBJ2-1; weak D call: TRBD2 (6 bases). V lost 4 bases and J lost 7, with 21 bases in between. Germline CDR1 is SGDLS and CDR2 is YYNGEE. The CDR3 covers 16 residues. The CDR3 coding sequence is TGTGCCAGCAGCCCCCACGGGAGCTTCCTGAGGAATGAGCAGTTCTTC. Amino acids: CASSPHGSFLRNEQFF.

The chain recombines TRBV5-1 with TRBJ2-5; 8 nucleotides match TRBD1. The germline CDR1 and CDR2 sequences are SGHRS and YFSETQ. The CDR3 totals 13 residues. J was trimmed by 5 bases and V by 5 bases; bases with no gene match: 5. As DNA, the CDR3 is TGCGCCAGCAGGGCCGGGACAGGTGAGACCCAGTACTTC. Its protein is CASRAGTGETQYF.

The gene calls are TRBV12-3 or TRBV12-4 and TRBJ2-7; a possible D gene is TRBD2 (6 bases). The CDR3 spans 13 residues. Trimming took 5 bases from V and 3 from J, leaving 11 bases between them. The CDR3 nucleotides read TGTGCCAGCAGTGCCGGGACTCTCTACGAGCAGTACTTC. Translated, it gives CASSAGTLYEQYF.

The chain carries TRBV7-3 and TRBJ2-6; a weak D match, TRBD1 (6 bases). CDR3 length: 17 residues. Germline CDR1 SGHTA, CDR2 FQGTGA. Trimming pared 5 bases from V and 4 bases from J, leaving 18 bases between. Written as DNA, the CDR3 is TGTGCCAGCAGCCCACAGCCCAGGGGATCCGGGGCCAACGTCCTGACTTTC. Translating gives CASSPQPRGSGANVLTF.

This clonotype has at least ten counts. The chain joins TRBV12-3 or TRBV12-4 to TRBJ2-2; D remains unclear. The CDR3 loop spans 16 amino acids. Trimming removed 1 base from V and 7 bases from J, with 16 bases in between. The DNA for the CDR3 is TGTGCCAGCAGTTTAGAAGGCTTTCAGATCGTCGGGGAGCTGTTTTTT. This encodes CASSLEGFQIVGELFF.

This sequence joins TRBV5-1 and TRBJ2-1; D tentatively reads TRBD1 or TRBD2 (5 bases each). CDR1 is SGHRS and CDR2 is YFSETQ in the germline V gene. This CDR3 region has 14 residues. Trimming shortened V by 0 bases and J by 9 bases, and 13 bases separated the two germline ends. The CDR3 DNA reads TGCGCCAGCAGCTTGGCCGCCGGGGCGGGTGAGCAGTTCTTC. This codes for CASSLAAGAGEQFF.

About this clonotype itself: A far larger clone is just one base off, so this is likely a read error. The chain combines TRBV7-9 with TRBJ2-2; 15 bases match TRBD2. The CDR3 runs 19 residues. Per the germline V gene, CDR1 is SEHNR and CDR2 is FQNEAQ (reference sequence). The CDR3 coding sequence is TGTGCCAGCAGCGAAGGAGGACTAGCGGGAGGGACGAACGCCGGGGAGCTGTTTTTT. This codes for CASSEGGLAGGTNAGELFF.

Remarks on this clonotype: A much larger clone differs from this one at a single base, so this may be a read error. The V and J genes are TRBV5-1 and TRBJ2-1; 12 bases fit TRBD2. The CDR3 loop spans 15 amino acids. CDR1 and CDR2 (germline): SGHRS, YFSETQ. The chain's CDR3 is CASSLELAGGNEQLF. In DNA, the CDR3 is TGCGCCAGCAGCTTGGAACTAGCGGGAGGCAATGAGCAGCTCTTC. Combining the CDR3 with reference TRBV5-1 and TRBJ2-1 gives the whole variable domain KAGVTQTPRYLIKTRGQQVTLSCSPISGHRSVSWYQQTPGQGLQFLFEYFSETQRNKGNFPGRFSGRQFSNSRSEMNVSTLELGDSALYLCASSLELAGGNEQLFGPGTRLTVL.

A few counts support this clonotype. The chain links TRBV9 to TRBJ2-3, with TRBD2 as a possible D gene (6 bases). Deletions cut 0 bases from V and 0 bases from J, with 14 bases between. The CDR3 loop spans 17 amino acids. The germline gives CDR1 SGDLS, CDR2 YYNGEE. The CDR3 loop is CASSVAPGTSSTDTQYF. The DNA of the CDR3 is TGTGCCAGCAGCGTAGCTCCCGGGACTTCTAGCACAGATACGCAGTATTTT. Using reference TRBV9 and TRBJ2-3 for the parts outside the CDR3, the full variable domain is DSGVTQTPKHLITATGQRVTLRCSPRSGDLSVYWYQQSLDQGLQFLIQYYNGEERAKGNILERFSAQQFPDLHSELNLSSLELGDSALYFCASSVAPGTSSTDTQYFGPGTRLTVL.